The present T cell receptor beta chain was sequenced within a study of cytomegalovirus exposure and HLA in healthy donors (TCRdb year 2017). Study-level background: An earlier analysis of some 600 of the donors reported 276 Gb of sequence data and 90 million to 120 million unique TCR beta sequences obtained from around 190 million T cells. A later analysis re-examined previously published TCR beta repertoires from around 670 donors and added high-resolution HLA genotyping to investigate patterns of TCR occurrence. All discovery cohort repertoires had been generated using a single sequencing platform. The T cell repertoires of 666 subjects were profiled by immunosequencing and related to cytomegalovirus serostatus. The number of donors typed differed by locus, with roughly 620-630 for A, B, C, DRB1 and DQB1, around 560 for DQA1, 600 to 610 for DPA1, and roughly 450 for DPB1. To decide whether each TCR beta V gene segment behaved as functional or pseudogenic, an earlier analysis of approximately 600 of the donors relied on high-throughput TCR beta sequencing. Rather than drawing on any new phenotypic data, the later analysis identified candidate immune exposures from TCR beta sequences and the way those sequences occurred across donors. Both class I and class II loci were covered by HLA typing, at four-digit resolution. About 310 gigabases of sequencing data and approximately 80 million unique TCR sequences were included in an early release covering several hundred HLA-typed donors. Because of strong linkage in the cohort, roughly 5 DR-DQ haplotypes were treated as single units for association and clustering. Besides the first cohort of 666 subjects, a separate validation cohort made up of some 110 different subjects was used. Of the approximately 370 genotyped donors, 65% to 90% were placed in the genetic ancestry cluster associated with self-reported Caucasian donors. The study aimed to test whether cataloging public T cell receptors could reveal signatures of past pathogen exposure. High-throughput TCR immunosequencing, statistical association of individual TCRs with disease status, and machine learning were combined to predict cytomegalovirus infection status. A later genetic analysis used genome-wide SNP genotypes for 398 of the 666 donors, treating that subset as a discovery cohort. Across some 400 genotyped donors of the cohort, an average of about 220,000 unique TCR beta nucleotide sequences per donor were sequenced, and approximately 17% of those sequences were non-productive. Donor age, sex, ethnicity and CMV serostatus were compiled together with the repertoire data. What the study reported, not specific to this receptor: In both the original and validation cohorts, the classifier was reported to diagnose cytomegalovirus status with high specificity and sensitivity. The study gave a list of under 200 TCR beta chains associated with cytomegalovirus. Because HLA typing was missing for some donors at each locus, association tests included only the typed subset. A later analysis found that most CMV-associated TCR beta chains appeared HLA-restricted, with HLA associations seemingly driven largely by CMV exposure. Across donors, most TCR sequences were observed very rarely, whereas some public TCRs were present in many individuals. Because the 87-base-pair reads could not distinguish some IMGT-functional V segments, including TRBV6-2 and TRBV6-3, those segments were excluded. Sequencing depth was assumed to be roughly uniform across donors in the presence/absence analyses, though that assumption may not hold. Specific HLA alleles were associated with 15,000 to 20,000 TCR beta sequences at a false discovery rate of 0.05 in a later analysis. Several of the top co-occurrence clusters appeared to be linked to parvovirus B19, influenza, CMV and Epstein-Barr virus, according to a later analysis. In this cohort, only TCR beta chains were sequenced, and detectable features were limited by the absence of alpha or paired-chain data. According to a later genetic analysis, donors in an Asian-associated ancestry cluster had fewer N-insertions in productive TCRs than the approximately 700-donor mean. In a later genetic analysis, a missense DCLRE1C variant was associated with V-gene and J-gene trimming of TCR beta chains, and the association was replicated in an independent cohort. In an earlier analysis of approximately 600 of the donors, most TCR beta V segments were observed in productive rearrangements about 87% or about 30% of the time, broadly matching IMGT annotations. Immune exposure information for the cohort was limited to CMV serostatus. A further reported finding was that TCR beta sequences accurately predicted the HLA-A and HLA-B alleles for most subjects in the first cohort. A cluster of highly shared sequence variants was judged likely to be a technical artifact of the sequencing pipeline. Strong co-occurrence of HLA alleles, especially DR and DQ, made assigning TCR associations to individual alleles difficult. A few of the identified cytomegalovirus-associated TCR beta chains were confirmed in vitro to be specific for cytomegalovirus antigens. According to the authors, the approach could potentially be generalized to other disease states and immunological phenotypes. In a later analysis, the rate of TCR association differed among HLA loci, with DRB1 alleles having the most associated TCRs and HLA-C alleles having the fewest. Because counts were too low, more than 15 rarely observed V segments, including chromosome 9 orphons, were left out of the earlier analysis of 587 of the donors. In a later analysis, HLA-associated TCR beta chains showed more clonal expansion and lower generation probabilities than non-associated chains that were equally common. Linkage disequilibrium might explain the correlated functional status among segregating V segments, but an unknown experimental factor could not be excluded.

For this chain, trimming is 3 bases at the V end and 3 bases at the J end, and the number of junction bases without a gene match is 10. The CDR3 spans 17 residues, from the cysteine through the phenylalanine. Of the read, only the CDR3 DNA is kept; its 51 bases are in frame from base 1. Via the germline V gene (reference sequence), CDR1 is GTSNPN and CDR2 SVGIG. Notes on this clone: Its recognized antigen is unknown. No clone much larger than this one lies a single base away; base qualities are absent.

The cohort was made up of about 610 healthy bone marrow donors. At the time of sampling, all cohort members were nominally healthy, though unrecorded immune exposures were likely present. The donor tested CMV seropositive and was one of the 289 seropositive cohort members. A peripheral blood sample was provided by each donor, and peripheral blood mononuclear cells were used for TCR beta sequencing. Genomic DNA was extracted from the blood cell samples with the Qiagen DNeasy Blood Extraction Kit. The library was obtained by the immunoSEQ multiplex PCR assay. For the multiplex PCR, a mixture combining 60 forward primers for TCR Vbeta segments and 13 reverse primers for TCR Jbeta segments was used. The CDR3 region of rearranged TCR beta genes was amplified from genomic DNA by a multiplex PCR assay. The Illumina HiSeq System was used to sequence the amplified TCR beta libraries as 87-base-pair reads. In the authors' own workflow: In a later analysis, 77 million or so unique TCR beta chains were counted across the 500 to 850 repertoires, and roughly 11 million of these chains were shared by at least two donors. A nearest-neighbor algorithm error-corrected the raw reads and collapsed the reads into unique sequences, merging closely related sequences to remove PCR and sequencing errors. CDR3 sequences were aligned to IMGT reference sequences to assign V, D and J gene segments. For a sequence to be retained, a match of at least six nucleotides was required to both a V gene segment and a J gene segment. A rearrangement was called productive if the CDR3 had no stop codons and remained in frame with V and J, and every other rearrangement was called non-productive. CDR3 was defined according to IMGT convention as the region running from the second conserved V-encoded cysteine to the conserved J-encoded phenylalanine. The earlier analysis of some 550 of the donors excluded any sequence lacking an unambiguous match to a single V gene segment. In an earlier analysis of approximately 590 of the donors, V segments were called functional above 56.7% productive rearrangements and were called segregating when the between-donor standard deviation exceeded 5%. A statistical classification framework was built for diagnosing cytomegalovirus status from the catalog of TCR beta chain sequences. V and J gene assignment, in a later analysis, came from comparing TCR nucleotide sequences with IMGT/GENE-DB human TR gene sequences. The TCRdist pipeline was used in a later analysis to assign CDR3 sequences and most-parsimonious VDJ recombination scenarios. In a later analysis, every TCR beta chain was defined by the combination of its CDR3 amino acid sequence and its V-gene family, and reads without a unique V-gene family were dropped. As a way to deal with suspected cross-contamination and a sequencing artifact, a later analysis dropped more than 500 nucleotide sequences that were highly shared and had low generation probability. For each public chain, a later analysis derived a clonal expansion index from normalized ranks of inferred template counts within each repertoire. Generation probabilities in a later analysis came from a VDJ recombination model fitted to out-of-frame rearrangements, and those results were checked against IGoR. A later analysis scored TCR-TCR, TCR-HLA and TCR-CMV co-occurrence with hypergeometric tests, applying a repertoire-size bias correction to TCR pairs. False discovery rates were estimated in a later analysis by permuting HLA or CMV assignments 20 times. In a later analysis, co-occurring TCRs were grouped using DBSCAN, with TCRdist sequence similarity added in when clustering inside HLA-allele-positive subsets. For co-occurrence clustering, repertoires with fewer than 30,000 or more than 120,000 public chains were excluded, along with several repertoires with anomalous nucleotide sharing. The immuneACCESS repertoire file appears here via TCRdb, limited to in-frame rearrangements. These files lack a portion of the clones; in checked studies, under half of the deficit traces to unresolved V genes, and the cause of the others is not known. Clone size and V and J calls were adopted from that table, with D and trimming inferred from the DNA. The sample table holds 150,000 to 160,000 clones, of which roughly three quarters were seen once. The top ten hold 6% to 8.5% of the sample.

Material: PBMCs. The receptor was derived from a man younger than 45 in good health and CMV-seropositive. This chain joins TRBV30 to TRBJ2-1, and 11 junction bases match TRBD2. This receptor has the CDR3 CAWSASPGTSGYNEQFF. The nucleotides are TGTGCCTGGAGCGCCTCCCCCGGGACTAGCGGCTACAATGAGCAGTTCTTC.